This T cell receptor beta chain stems from a study of CD8+ T cells in alopecia areata. V was pared by 5 bases and J by 7 bases, with 12 bases between. Germline V gene sequence: CDR1 SEHNR, CDR2 FQNEAQ (reference sequence). This CDR3 has 13 residues. The treatment here: oral pan-JAK inhibitor, 5-10 mg twice daily. RNA extraction and reverse transcription yielded cDNA as sequencing template. Profiling relied on immunoSEQ multiplex PCR, and the TCRdb table lists in-frame clones only, not all of them. The sample contains 150,000 to 200,000 clones, under 80% of which appear only once. The source was CD4+ T cells sorted from blood, collected between weeks 49 and 50, from a patient treated with tofacitinib. This TCR came from a human donor with alopecia areata. The chain links TRBV7-9 to TRBJ2-1; D is ambiguous. This CDR3 is CASSQSARNEQFF. The CDR3 DNA is TGTGCCAGCAGCCAATCGGCGCGAAATGAGCAGTTCTTC.